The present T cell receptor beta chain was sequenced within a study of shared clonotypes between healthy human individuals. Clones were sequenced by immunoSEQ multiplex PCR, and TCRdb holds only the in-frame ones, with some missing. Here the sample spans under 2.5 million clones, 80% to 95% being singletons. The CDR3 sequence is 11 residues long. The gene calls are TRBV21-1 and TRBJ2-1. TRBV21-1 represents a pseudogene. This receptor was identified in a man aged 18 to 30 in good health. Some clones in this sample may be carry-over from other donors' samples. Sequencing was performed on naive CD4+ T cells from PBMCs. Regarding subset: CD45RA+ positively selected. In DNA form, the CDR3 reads TGTGCCAGCAGCCTGACGGTTGAGCAGTTCTTC. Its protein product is CASSLTVEQFF.